A selection of T cell receptor beta chains follows, all from one sample in a study of T cell repertoires in cytomegalovirus infection. MiXCR, run by TCRdb on the reads, gives a single entry per CDR3 protein. The table lists 680,000 or so distinct CDR3 sequences, roughly 33% of them singletons. Their target antigens are unknown. The sequenced sample was cultured PBMCs, obtained from culture after CMV antigen stimulation. The origin of the receptors is a human donor in good health (CMV status not recorded). Some clones in this sample may be carry-over from other donors' samples. The CDR3 runs from the conserved cysteine through the conserved F or W. A D gene is named only where the DNA matches it firmly. Clone size is given for some rows only: seen once, a few or many times, or a class if the clone is expanded.

V	J	size	D	DNA	CDR3
TRBV7-2	TRBJ1-3	many	-	TGTGCCAGCAGCTTACACTGGATGGACACCATATATTTT	CASSLHWMDTIYF
TRBV7-8	TRBJ2-2	few	-	TGTGCCAGCTCGCCGGGACCAACCAACACCGGGGAGCTGTTTTTT	CASSPGPTNTGELFF
TRBV6-1	TRBJ2-3	once	TRBD2	TGTGCCAGCAGGTGGCCGATATTAGCGGGTCGAAACACAGATACGCAGTATTTT	CASRWPILAGRNTDTQYF
TRBV5-1	TRBJ2-3	-	TRBD2	TGCGCCAGCAGCTCCGGGACTAGCGGGGGGGCCTGGCTCGCAGATACGCAGTATTTT	CASSSGTSGGAWLADTQYF
TRBV10-3	TRBJ1-1	-	-	TGTGCCATCAGCCTCATGCCGCAGAGTGAAGCTTTCTTT	CAISLMPQSEAFF
TRBV7-2	TRBJ2-3	many	TRBD2	TGTGCCAGCAGCTTAAGGGGACTAGCGACCCGATCCCTTAGCACAGATACGCAGTATTTT	CASSLRGLATRSLSTDTQYF
TRBV10-3	TRBJ2-1	-	TRBD1	TGTGCCATCAGTGAGCCGGGGACAGTTGAGCAGTTCTTC	CAISEPGTVEQFF
TRBV7-9	TRBJ2-1	few	-	TGTGCCAGCAGTTCCCCGAGGGAACGCTACCACAATGAGCAGTTCTTC	CASSSPRERYHNEQFF
TRBV28	TRBJ1-4	few	-	TGTGCCAGCAATTCCGCCGATGTGATCCCGACTAATGAAAAACTGTTTTTT	CASNSADVIPTNEKLFF
TRBV7-2	TRBJ2-7	many	TRBD2	TGTGCCAGCAGTCTAAACCTAGCGGGGGGATCCTACGAGCAGTACTTC	CASSLNLAGGSYEQYF
TRBV27	TRBJ1-4	-	TRBD1	TGTGCCAGCTCCCCTGGTACAGGGGGCAGTGAAAAACTGTTTTTT	CASSPGTGGSEKLFF
TRBV12-3/TRBV12-4	TRBJ1-1	few	-	TGTGCCAGCAGTCCCATGGGGGGCCTCACTGAAGCTTTCTTT	CASSPMGGLTEAFF
TRBV15	TRBJ2-7	few	TRBD2	TGTGCCACCAGGGGGGGGACCTACGAGCAGTACTTC	CATRGGTYEQYF
TRBV12-3/TRBV12-4	TRBJ1-3	many	-	TGTGCCAGCAGTTTCTTTGGAAACACCATATATTTT	CASSFFGNTIYF
TRBV20-1	TRBJ2-5	-	-	TGCAGTGCTCAGCTAACGGCCGTCCAAGAGACCCAGTACTTC	CSAQLTAVQETQYF
TRBV20-1	TRBJ2-5	-	-	TGCAGTGCTAGTCCGGTGATGGAGACCCAGTACTTC	CSASPVMETQYF
TRBV12-3/TRBV12-4	TRBJ2-1	once	-	TGTGCCAGCAGCCTGAGAAGGTTCAATGAGCAGTTCTTC	CASSLRRFNEQFF
TRBV7-9	TRBJ2-1	few	-	TGTGCCAGCAGCTTTGGCAGCCTAACAGAGGAGCAGTTCTTC	CASSFGSLTEEQFF
TRBV6-5	TRBJ1-2	-	TRBD1	TGTGCCAGCAGTTACGGGACAGGATTTGGCTACACCTTC	CASSYGTGFGYTF
TRBV12-3/TRBV12-4	TRBJ1-1	few	TRBD1	TGTGCCAGCAGCCTAATGACAGGGATGAACACTGAAGCTTTCTTT	CASSLMTGMNTEAFF
TRBV6-6	TRBJ2-1	-	TRBD2	TGTGCCAGCAGACGAGGGACTAGCGGCTACGGTAGACAGTTCTTC	CASRRGTSGYGRQFF
TRBV7-9	TRBJ2-7	few	-	TGTGCCAGCAGCTTGGAGGTCGAGCAGTACTTC	CASSLEVEQYF
TRBV2	TRBJ1-6	-	-	TGTGCCAGCAGTGAAGCCCGAAATGGGGGGCATCTCCACTTT	CASSEARNGGHLHF
TRBV20-1	TRBJ2-7	few	TRBD2	TGCAGTGCTATGGGCGGGGGAACATACGAGCAGTACTTC	CSAMGGGTYEQYF
TRBV28	TRBJ2-3	-	TRBD2	TGTGCCAGCAGTTTTAGCGGGGCTTTCACAGATACGCAGTATTTT	CASSFSGAFTDTQYF
TRBV10-3	TRBJ1-1	-	TRBD1	TGTGCCACCAGGACAGGGCCCACTGAAGCTTTCTTT	CATRTGPTEAFF
TRBV7-2	TRBJ2-1	many	-	TGTGCCAGCAGCCTAGGAGGGGCGATGAATGAGCAGTTCTTC	CASSLGGAMNEQFF